The clone carrying this T cell receptor beta chain was observed a handful of times. Its antigen is not known. TCRdb reprocessed the 5' RACE reads with MiXCR, giving one entry per CDR3 protein. The sample holds about 100,000 distinct CDR3 sequences, 5.9% seen once. The CDR3 is 14 residues long. Trimming at V came to 0 bases and at J to 10 bases, leaving 10 bases not matched to a gene. The germline CDR1 and CDR2 sequences are DFQATT and SNEGSKA (reference sequence). Healthy Caucasian individuals made up all the donors. The data are from a study of identical twins. Whole-study results and caveats: Clonotypes of the beta chain that were abundant in cord blood carried fewer insertions (memory repertoires showed none). The authors noted that invariant MAIT and iNKT cells could partly confound zero-insertion analyses. Researchers reported weaker excess twin sharing in beta out-of-frame sequences.

The sample was memory T cells sorted from blood. V gene TRBV20-1 combines with J gene TRBJ1-1; TRBD1 matches at 8 bases. The receptor comes from a woman aged 50 to 60 in good health. The CDR3 here is CSAREARQGRGAFF. The CDR3 DNA reads TGCAGTGCTAGAGAAGCCAGACAGGGGAGGGGAGCTTTCTTT.